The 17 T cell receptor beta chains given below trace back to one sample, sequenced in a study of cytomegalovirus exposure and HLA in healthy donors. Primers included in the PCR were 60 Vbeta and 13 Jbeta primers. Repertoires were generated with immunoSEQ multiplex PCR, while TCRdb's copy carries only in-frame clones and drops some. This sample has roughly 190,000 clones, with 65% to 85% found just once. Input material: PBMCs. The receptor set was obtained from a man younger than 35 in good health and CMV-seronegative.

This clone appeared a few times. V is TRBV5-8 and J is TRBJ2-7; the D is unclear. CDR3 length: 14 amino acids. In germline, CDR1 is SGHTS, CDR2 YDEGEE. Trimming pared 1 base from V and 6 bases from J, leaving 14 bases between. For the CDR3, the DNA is TGTGCCAGCAGCTTGTCCCAATTACTTGGCGAGCAGTACTTC. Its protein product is CASSLSQLLGEQYF.

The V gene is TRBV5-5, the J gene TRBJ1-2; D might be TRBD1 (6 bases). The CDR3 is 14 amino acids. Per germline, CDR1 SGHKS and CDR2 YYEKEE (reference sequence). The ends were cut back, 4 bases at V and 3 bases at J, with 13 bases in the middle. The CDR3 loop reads CASSPQGGYYGYTF. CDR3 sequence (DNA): TGTGCCAGCAGCCCCCAAGGGGGTTACTATGGCTACACCTTC.

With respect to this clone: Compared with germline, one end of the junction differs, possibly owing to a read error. In DNA form, the CDR3 reads TGCGCCAGCAGTCAAGAAAACAGGGTCACTGAAGCTTTCTTT. It specifies CASSQENRVTEAFF. The chain recombines TRBV4-3 with TRBJ1-1; the D gene is possibly TRBD1 (6 bases). Per the germline V gene, CDR1 is LGHNA and CDR2 is YSLEER. CDR3 length: 14 amino acids.

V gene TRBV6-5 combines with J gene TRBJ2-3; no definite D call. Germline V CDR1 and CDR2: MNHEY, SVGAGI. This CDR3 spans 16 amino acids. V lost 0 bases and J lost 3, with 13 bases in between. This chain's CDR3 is CASSYSWLGRTDTQYF. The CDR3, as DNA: TGTGCCAGCAGTTACTCCTGGCTAGGAAGAACAGATACGCAGTATTTT.

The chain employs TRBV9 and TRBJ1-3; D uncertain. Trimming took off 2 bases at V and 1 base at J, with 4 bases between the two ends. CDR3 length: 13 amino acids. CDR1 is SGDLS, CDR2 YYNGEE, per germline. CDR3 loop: CASSVSSGNTIYF. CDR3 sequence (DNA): TGTGCCAGCAGCGTTTCTTCTGGAAACACCATATATTTT.

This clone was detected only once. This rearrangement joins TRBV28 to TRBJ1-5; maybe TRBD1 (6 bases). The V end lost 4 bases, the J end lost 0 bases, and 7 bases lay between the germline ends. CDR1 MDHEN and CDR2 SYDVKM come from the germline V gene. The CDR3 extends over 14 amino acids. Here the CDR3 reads CASSSQGSNQPQHF. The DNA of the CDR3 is TGTGCCAGCAGTTCACAGGGTAGCAATCAGCCCCAGCATTTT. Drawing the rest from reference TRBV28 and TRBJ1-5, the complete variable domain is DVKVTQSSRYLVKRTGEKVFLECVQDMDHENMFWYRQDPGLGLRLIYFSYDVKMKEKGDIPEGYSVSREKKERFSLILESASTNQTSMYLCASSSQGSNQPQHFGDGTRLSIL.

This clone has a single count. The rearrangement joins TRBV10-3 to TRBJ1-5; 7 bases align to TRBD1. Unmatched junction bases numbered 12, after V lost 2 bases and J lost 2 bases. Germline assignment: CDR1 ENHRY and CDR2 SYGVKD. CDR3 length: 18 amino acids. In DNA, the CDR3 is TGTGCCATCAGTGAGGCCTCGACAGGGTGGGATGGCAATCAGCCCCAGCATTTT. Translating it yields CAISEASTGWDGNQPQHF.

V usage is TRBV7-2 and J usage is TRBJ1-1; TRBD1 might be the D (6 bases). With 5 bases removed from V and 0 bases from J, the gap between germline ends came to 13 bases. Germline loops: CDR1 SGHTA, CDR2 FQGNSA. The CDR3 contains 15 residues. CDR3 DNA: TGTGCCAGCAGCCAGACAGGAACCATGAACACTGAAGCTTTCTTT. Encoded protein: CASSQTGTMNTEAFF.

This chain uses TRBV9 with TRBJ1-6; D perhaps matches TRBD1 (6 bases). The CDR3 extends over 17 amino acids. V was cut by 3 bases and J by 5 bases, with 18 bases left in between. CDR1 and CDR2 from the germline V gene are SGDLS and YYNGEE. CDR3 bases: TGTGCCAGCAGCGGTGAGGGGGGGGAGTCCAATAATTCACCCCTCCACTTT. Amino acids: CASSGEGGESNNSPLHF.

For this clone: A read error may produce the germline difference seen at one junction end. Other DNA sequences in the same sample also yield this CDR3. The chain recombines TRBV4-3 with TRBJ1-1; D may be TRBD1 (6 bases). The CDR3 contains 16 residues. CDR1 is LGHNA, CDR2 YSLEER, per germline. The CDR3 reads CASSQDPGTYNTEAFF. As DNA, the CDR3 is TGCGCCAGCAGCCAAGATCCGGGGACATATAACACTGAAGCTTTCTTC.

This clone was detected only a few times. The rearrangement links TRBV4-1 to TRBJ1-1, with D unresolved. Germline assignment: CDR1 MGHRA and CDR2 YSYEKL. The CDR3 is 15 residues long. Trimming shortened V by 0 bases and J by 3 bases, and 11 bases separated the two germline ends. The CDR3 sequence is CASSQDNSRDTEAFF. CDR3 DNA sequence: TGCGCCAGCAGCCAAGATAATTCCCGGGACACTGAAGCTTTCTTT.

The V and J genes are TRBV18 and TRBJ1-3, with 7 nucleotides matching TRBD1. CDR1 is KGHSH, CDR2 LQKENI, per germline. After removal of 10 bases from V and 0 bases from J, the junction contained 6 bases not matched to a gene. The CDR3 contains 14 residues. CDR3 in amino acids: CATQGNHSGNTIYF. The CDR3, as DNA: TGTGCCACACAGGGGAATCACTCTGGAAACACCATATATTTT.

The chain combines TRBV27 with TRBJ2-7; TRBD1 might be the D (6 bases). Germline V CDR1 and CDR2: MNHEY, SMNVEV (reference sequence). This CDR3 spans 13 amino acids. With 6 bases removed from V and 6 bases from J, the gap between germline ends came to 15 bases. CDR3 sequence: CASSFRGVGEQYF. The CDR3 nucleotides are TGTGCCAGCAGCTTCAGGGGAGTTGGCGAGCAGTACTTC.

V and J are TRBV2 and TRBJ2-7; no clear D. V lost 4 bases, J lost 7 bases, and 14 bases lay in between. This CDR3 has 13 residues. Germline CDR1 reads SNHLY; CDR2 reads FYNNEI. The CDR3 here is CASSGTAYEEQYF. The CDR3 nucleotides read TGTGCCAGCAGTGGAACTGCCTACGAAGAGCAGTACTTC.

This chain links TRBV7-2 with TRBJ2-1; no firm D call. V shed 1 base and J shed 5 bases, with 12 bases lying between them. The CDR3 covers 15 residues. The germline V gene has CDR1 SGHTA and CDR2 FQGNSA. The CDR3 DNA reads TGTGCCAGCAGCTTAGTGGTGGTAACTAACAATGAGCAGTTCTTC. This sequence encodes CASSLVVVTNNEQFF.

CDR3 coding DNA: TGTGCCAGCAGCGCCCGACAGGGTCCCTCCTACGAGCAGTACTTC. The encoded protein is CASSARQGPSYEQYF. This chain connects TRBV11-2 to TRBJ2-7, with 7 positions matching TRBD1. The CDR3 contains 15 residues. The J segment lost 0 bases and the V segment lost 5 bases, leaving 7 bases of the junction unmatched. CDR1 SGHAT and CDR2 FQNNGV come from the germline V gene.

The CDR3 reads CASLRGLTEAFF. In DNA form, the CDR3 reads TGTGCCAGCCTCAGGGGGCTGACTGAAGCTTTCTTT. The chain carries TRBV6-1 and TRBJ1-1; 8 positions match TRBD1. V lost 8 bases, J lost 5 bases, and 4 bases stayed unmatched. This CDR3 has 12 amino acids. Germline V gene sequence: CDR1 MNHNS, CDR2 SASEGT.